This TCR beta chain was sequenced during a study of post-analysis software for immune sequencing data (dated by TCRdb to the mid-2010s). General notes on the study: The recorded disease courses included relapsing-remitting, secondary progressive and progressive-relapsing multiple sclerosis, and some patients had no subtype annotation. Patient repertoires were compared against 11 previously published healthy control repertoires from donors aged roughly 6 to 26 years. A subset of samples was prepared in parallel using single-end sample barcoding, then pooled and co-amplified after Illumina adapter ligation. Paper-wide results and their limitations: Normalized Chao1 diversity was significantly lower in multiple sclerosis patients than controls, suggesting substantial peripheral T-cell clonal expansion. The multiple sclerosis patient group was slightly younger than the control group. Patients showed significantly higher frequencies than controls for about 5 TRBV segments, among them TRBV5-6, TRBV5-1 and TRBV20-1. Direct clustering with F measure revealed strong co-clustering of samples prepared in the same batch, which led to a batch-effect correction.

To demonstrate the VDJtools post-analysis software, the study profiled TCR beta repertoires from the peripheral blood of around 13 young patients with multiple sclerosis. The patients with multiple sclerosis were children and adolescents between about 6 and 17 years of age. Turning to this clonotype: The antigen it binds to is not known. The record has no base qualities; no much larger clone is one base away.

CDR1 and CDR2, looked up from the germline V gene (reference sequence), are DFQATT and SNEGSKA. V sheds 3 bases and J sheds 2 bases, leaving 17 bases between their ends. The CDR3 contains 16 residues, cysteine and phenylalanine counted. The CDR3 DNA has 48 bases and is translated from base 1. The library came from PCR. Sequencing was performed on an Illumina HiSeq 2500. Unique molecular identifiers were incorporated into TCR beta cDNA libraries to reduce PCR and sequencing biases. Roughly 500,000 cDNA molecules were obtained per 1 to 10 million input T cells, so each molecule approximated one T cell. Patient libraries were prepared and sequenced with the same protocol used for the earlier healthy control dataset. Within a given batch, samples were prepared together, multiplexed and sequenced on the same HiSeq lane. On the study's bioinformatics: MIGEC handled the raw barcoded reads, throwing out single-read molecular identifier groups before consensus assembly and CDR3 extraction. VDJtools was used for post-analysis of the clonotype tables, with diversity normalized by down-sampling every dataset to the smallest sample size. In repertoire overlap clustering, CDR3 amino acid sequences, but not nucleotide sequences, were matched to correct batch-related cross-sample contamination. The public reads were quality trimmed at Q25 with fastp and then assembled into clones with MiXCR by TCRdb, keeping productive beta chains. CDR3 protein duplicates are merged, each entry listing the most common genes and DNA. The V and J calls were not made by the authors but by TCRdb's processing. Recorded for this sample are a few hundred thousand distinct CDR3 sequences; 40% to 55% of them occurred a single time. The ten biggest clones cover 9% to 13% of the sample.

This TCR was recovered from a girl between 5 and 17 years old with multiple sclerosis. The source material was blood. Recombination joined TRBV20-1 with TRBJ2-1; TRBD1 is a weak D gene call, 6 bases matching. The CDR3 is CSASVSQGVTYNEQFF. The nucleotides are TGCAGTGCTAGTGTCTCACAGGGAGTAACCTACAATGAGCAGTTCTTC.